Listed below are T cell receptor beta chains from one sample, sequenced in a study of patients and donors after allogeneic stem cell transplantation. Each CDR3 protein is one row after TCRdb ran MiXCR on the RT-PCR reads. The sample records approximately 150,000 distinct CDR3 sequences, 30% being singletons. Sequencing was done on a sample of blood, either unsorted or a sorted T cell fraction (not recorded which). The receptors were sampled from a human donor who was either an allogeneic HSCT recipient or a stem cell or donor lymphocyte infusion donor (not recorded which). It is not recorded whose cells these are; they may come from a transplant donor. Both conserved end residues are trimmed from each CDR3. The order of the fields is V gene, clone size, J gene, CDR3 protein. Where a row states a size, it is once, few, many or the class of an expanded clone; other rows omit it.

v_call: TRBV12-3/TRBV12-4; clone_size: -; j_call: TRBJ1-1; cdr3_aa: ASSVEGQGRTEAF
v_call: TRBV7-2; clone_size: few; j_call: TRBJ2-4; cdr3_aa: ASSLQGLDIQY
v_call: TRBV20-1; clone_size: few; j_call: TRBJ2-3; cdr3_aa: SASSGRAGDTQY
v_call: TRBV20-1; clone_size: -; j_call: TRBJ2-3; cdr3_aa: SARSGVADTQY
v_call: TRBV7-2; clone_size: -; j_call: TRBJ2-1; cdr3_aa: ASSLTASSYNEQF
v_call: TRBV7-3; clone_size: many; j_call: TRBJ1-1; cdr3_aa: ASSLSGSRVTEAF
v_call: TRBV7-2; clone_size: many; j_call: TRBJ1-1; cdr3_aa: ASSLGRGAF
v_call: TRBV5-8; clone_size: -; j_call: TRBJ2-3; cdr3_aa: ASSFGVRTDTQY
v_call: TRBV10-3; clone_size: many; j_call: TRBJ1-1; cdr3_aa: AIGDRFMNTEAF
v_call: TRBV7-2; clone_size: many; j_call: TRBJ1-2; cdr3_aa: ASSQRVNYGYT
v_call: TRBV28; clone_size: -; j_call: TRBJ1-1; cdr3_aa: ATLGALGQGGTEAF
v_call: TRBV5-1; clone_size: few; j_call: TRBJ2-2; cdr3_aa: ASSRIEVNTGELF
v_call: TRBV29-1; clone_size: -; j_call: TRBJ2-5; cdr3_aa: SGPEGEETQY
v_call: TRBV7-9; clone_size: -; j_call: TRBJ1-4; cdr3_aa: ASSVPGTEF
v_call: TRBV20-1; clone_size: -; j_call: TRBJ2-3; cdr3_aa: SARDGTSGGGDTQY
v_call: TRBV3-1; clone_size: few; j_call: TRBJ2-7; cdr3_aa: ASSHRDPYEQY
v_call: TRBV29-1; clone_size: many; j_call: TRBJ1-2; cdr3_aa: SDDGNYGYT
v_call: TRBV7-9; clone_size: few; j_call: TRBJ1-2; cdr3_aa: ASSFGAGIDGYT
v_call: TRBV5-1; clone_size: many; j_call: TRBJ1-5; cdr3_aa: ASSSGEGLNQPQH
v_call: TRBV21-1; clone_size: -; j_call: TRBJ2-7; cdr3_aa: ASSKGDYEQY
v_call: TRBV14; clone_size: -; j_call: TRBJ2-7; cdr3_aa: ASSQEHRPAYEQY
v_call: TRBV24-1; clone_size: few; j_call: TRBJ1-1; cdr3_aa: ATSDRDTEAF
v_call: TRBV5-1; clone_size: few; j_call: TRBJ2-7; cdr3_aa: ASSLGKNWIYEQY
v_call: TRBV28; clone_size: once; j_call: TRBJ1-5; cdr3_aa: ASSSIKNADWDRVNQPQH
v_call: TRBV20-1; clone_size: few; j_call: TRBJ2-2; cdr3_aa: SARVIGVAGELF
v_call: TRBV5-1; clone_size: many; j_call: TRBJ1-1; cdr3_aa: ASSLDRANTEAF
v_call: TRBV27; clone_size: few; j_call: TRBJ2-5; cdr3_aa: ASSPTSGNVQETQY
v_call: TRBV2; clone_size: -; j_call: TRBJ2-1; cdr3_aa: AASTRGEQF
v_call: TRBV29-1; clone_size: many; j_call: TRBJ1-2; cdr3_aa: SVDRGALNYGYT
v_call: TRBV4-2; clone_size: few; j_call: TRBJ2-3; cdr3_aa: ASSQVGGGYTDTQY
v_call: TRBV27; clone_size: few; j_call: TRBJ1-1; cdr3_aa: ASSLTIPSTGDTEAF
v_call: TRBV12-3/TRBV12-4; clone_size: few; j_call: TRBJ1-2; cdr3_aa: ASSPPGGVWTAPYGYT
v_call: TRBV20-1; clone_size: many; j_call: TRBJ1-2; cdr3_aa: SARDLGEFSYGYT
v_call: TRBV15; clone_size: few; j_call: TRBJ1-3; cdr3_aa: ATSGSGLPSGNTIY
v_call: TRBV12-3/TRBV12-4; clone_size: -; j_call: TRBJ2-5; cdr3_aa: ASSLAGAETQY
v_call: TRBV29-1; clone_size: many; j_call: TRBJ1-1; cdr3_aa: SVGDENTEAF
v_call: TRBV14; clone_size: few; j_call: TRBJ2-7; cdr3_aa: ASSHGISYEQY
v_call: TRBV5-8; clone_size: few; j_call: TRBJ1-5; cdr3_aa: ASSLQGYSNQPQH
v_call: TRBV18; clone_size: -; j_call: TRBJ1-5; cdr3_aa: ASSSNQGKNQPQH
v_call: TRBV29-1; clone_size: -; j_call: TRBJ2-7; cdr3_aa: SVEGVAGVREQY
v_call: TRBV7-2; clone_size: few; j_call: TRBJ1-5; cdr3_aa: ASSSSVNQPQH
v_call: TRBV12-3/TRBV12-4; clone_size: -; j_call: TRBJ2-2; cdr3_aa: ASSFRALNTGELF
v_call: TRBV4-2; clone_size: few; j_call: TRBJ2-1; cdr3_aa: ASSWRGPYGEKPNEQF
v_call: TRBV11-2; clone_size: -; j_call: TRBJ1-2; cdr3_aa: ASSPSTGPYGYN
v_call: TRBV20-1; clone_size: many; j_call: TRBJ1-1; cdr3_aa: SARGGDSRHTEAF
v_call: TRBV12-3/TRBV12-4; clone_size: few; j_call: TRBJ1-3; cdr3_aa: ASSLWSSGNTIY